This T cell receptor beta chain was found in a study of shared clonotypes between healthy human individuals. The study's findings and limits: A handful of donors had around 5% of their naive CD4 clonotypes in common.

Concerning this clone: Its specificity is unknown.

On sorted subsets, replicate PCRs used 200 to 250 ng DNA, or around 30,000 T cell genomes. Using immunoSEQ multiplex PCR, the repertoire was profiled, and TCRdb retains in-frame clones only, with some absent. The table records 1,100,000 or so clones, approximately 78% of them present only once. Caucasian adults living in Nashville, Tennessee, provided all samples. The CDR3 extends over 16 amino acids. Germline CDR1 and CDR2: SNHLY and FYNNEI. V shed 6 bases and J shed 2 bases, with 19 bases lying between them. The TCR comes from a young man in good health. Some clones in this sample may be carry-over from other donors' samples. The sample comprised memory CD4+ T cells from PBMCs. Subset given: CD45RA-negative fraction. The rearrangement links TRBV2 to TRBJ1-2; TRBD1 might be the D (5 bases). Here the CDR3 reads CASRGTWGVTNYGYTF. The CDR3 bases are TGTGCCAGCAGAGGCACCTGGGGGGTTACGAACTATGGCTACACCTTC.